This T cell receptor beta chain was found in a study of CD8 T cells in ankylosing spondylitis. Study-wide results and limits: Significantly higher representation of disease-linked clones was reported for matched ankylosing spondylitis synovial fluid. A subset of motif variants has previously been described in the synovial fluid and blood of reactive arthritis. For ankylosing spondylitis blood, a TCR beta motif of 7 or 8 highly homologous variants appeared characteristic.

MiXCR, applied by TCRdb to the 5' RACE reads, yields one record per CDR3 protein. This table holds approximately 200,000 distinct CDR3 sequences, 10% to 15% found once. In germline, CDR1 is SEHNR, CDR2 FQNEAQ (reference sequence). V was clipped by 3 bases and J by 8 bases, with 13 bases between them. The CDR3 spans 13 residues. Details on this clonotype: What it binds is not known.

This clonotype originated in a male donor with ankylosing spondylitis or in good health (not recorded which). Sequenced material: blood, either unsorted or a sorted T cell fraction (not recorded which). V and J are TRBV7-9 and TRBJ1-1; D remains ambiguous. The CDR3 loop is CASSFLGPGEAFF. Written as DNA, the CDR3 is TGTGCCAGCAGCTTCTTAGGGCCTGGAGAAGCTTTCTTT.